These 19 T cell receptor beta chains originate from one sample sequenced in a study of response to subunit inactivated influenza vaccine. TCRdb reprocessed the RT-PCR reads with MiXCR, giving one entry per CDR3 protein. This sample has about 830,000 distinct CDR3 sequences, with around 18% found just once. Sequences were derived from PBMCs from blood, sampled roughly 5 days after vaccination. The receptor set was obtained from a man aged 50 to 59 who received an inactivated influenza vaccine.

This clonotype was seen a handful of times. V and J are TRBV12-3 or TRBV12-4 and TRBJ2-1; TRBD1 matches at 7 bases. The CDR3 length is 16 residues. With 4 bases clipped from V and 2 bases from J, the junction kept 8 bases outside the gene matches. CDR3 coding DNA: TGTGCCAGCAGTTCCAAGGGGGCACTAGCCTACAATGAGCAGTTCTTC. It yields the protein CASSSKGALAYNEQFF.

This CDR3 reads CASSPEGDTYNEQFF. CDR3 DNA: TGTGCCAGCAGCCCCGAGGGGGACACTTACAATGAGCAGTTCTTC. The V and J genes are TRBV7-2 and TRBJ2-1, with D perhaps matching TRBD1 (6 bases). CDR1 is SGHTA, CDR2 FQGNSA, per germline. CDR3 length: 15 amino acids. Trimming cost V 5 bases and J 4 bases, with 15 bases left between them.

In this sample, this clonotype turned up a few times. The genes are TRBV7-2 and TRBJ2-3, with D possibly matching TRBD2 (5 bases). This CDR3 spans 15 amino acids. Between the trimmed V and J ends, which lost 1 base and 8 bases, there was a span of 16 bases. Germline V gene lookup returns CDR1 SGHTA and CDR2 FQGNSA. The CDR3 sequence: CASSLGLLAYVTQYF. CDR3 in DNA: TGTGCCAGCAGCTTAGGTCTGCTAGCTTATGTTACGCAGTATTTT.

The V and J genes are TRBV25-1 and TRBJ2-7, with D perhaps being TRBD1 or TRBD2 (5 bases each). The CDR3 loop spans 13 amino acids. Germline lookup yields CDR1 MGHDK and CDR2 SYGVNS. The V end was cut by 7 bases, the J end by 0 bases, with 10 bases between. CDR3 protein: CASNDGGSYEQYF. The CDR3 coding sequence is TGTGCCAGCAACGATGGGGGCTCCTACGAGCAGTACTTC.

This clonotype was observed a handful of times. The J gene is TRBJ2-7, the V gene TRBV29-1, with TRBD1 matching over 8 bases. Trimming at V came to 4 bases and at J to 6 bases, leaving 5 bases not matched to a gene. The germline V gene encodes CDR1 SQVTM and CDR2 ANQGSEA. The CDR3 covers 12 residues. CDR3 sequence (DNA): TGCAGCGTTGGAGGCAGGGGGCGCGAGCAGTACTTC. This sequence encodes CSVGGRGREQYF.

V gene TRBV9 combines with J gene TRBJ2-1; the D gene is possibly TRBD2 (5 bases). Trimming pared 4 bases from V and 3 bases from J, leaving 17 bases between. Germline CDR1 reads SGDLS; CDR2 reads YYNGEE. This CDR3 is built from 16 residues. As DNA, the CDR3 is TGTGCCAGCAGCCCTGCTGCACTTAGCGTCTACAATGAGCAGTTCTTC. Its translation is CASSPAALSVYNEQFF. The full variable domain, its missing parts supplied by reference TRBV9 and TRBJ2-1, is DSGVTQTPKHLITATGQRVTLRCSPRSGDLSVYWYQQSLDQGLQFLIQYYNGEERAKGNILERFSAQQFPDLHSELNLSSLELGDSALYFCASSPAALSVYNEQFFGPGTRLTVL.

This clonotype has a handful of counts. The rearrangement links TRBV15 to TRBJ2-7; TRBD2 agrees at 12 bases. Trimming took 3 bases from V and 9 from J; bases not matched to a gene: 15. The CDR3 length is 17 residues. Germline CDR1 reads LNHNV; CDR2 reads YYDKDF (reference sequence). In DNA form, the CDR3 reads TGTGCCACCAGCAGTCCCCTCCTAGCGGGAGGGTATGGCGGGCAGTACTTC. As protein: CATSSPLLAGGYGGQYF. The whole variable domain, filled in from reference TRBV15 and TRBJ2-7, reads DAMVIQNPRYQVTQFGKPVTLSCSQTLNHNVMYWYQQKSSQAPKLLFHYYDKDFNNEADTPDNFQSRRPNTSFCFLDIRSPGLGDTAMYLCATSSPLLAGGYGGQYFGPGTRLTVT.

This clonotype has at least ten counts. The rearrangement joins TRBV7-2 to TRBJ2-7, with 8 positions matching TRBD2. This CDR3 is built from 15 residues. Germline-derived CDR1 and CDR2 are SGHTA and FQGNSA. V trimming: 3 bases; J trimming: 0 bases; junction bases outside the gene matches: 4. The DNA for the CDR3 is TGTGCCAGCAGCTTTACTAGCGGCCCCTCCTACGAGCAGTACTTC. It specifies CASSFTSGPSYEQYF.

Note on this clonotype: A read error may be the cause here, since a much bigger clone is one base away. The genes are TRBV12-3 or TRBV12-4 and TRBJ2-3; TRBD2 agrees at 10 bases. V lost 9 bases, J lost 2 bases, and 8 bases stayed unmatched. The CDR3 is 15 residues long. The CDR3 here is CARASGLADTDTQYF. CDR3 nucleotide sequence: TGTGCCAGAGCATCCGGACTAGCGGACACAGATACGCAGTATTTT.

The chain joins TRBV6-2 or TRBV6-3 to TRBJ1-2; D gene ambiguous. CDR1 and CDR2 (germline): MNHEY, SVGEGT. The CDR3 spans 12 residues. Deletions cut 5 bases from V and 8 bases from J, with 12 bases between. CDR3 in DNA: TGTGCCAGCAGTCCGACGGCGGGGGGCTACACCTTC. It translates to CASSPTAGGYTF.

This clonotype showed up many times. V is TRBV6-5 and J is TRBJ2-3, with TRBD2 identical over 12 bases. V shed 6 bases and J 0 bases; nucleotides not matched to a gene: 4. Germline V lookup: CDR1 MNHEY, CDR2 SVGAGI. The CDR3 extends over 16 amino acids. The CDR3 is CASRRTSGVSTDTQYF. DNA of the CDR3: TGTGCCAGCAGAAGGACTAGCGGGGTGAGCACAGATACGCAGTATTTT.

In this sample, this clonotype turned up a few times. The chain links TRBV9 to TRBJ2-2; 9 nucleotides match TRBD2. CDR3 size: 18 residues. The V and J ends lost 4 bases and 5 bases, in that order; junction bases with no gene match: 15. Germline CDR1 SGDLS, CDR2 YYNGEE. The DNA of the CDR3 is TGTGCCAGCAGCCCCTTAAGGCGGGGGGGCCGGATAACCGGGGAGCTGTTTTTT. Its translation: CASSPLRRGGRITGELFF. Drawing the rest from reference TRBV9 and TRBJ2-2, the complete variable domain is DSGVTQTPKHLITATGQRVTLRCSPRSGDLSVYWYQQSLDQGLQFLIQYYNGEERAKGNILERFSAQQFPDLHSELNLSSLELGDSALYFCASSPLRRGGRITGELFFGEGSRLTVL.

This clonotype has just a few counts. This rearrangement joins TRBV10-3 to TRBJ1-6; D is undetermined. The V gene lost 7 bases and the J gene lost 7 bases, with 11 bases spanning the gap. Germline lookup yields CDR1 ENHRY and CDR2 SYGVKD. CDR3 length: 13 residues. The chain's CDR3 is CAINSAGNSPLHF. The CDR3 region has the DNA TGTGCCATCAACTCGGCGGGGAATTCACCCCTCCACTTT.

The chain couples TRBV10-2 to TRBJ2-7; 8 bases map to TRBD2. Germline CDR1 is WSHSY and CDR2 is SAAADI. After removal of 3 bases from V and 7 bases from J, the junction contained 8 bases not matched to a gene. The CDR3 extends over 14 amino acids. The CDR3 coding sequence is TGCGCCAGCAGTGACGGGGGGGCCGTGGTAGAGCAGTACTTC. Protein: CASSDGGAVVEQYF.

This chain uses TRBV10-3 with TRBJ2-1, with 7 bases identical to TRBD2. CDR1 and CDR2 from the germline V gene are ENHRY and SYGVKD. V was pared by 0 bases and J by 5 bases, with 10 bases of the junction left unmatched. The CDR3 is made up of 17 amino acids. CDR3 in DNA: TGTGCCATCAGTGAGTCGTTCCCCGGGGAGGGCCACAATGAGCAGTTCTTC. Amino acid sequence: CAISESFPGEGHNEQFF.

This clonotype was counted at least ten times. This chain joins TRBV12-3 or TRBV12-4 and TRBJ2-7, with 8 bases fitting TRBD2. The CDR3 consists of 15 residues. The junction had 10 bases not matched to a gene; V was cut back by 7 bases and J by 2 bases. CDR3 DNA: TGTGCCAGCACCCGAAAGGGGCGGGGGGCCTACGAGCAGTACTTC. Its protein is CASTRKGRGAYEQYF.

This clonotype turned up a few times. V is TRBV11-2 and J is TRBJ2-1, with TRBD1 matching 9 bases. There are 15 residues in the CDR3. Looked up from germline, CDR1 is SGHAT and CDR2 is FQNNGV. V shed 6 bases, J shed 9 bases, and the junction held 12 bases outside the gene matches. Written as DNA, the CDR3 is TGTGCCAGCAGATCGCCGGGACAGGGCAAAATTGAGCAGTTCTTC. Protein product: CASRSPGQGKIEQFF.

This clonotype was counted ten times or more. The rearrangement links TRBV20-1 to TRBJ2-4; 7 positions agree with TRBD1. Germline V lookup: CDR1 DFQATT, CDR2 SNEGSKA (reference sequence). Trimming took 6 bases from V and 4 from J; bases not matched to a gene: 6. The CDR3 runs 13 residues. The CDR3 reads CSAPTGSKNIQYF. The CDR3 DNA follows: TGCAGTGCACCGACAGGGTCGAAAAACATTCAGTACTTC.

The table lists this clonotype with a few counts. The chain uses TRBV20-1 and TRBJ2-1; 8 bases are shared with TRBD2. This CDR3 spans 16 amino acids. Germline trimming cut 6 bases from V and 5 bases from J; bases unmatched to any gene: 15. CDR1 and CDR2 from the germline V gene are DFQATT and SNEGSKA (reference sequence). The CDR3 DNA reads TGCAGTGCGCCCCGCCGGGGGCTAGCGGGCCACAATGAGCAGTTCTTC. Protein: CSAPRRGLAGHNEQFF.